This T cell receptor (beta chain) was observed in a study of beta chain features in type 1 diabetes. The CDR3 is 15 amino acids. Germline CDR1 and CDR2: SGHNT and YYREEE (reference sequence). V dropped 2 bases and J dropped 1; count of bases not matched to a gene: 4. This clone was counted a few times. Antigen unknown. The study, taken as a whole, reports: A moderate, significant TCRB CDR3 shortening appeared in type 1 diabetes across four CD4+ subsets.

The entirety of the isolated RNA underwent reverse transcription, so expressed TCRB transcripts were sequenced. The method was immunoSEQ multiplex PCR; TCRdb's version includes in-frame clones alone and lacks a portion of them. The repertoire includes hundreds of thousands of clones, around 15% of them detected once, and 0.03% to 0.045% sits in the top ten. The J gene is TRBJ2-3, the V gene TRBV5-4; 7 nucleotides align to TRBD1. The clonotype originates from a man younger than 35 with type 1 diabetes. Sequencing was performed on naive CD4+ T cells from blood. This CDR3 is CASSFDTGGTDTQYF. CDR3 coding DNA: TGTGCCAGCAGCTTCGATACAGGGGGCACAGATACGCAGTATTTT.